The present entry profiles one T cell receptor beta chain with its context. How the authors handled the data: For nucleated cells, counts were estimated from reference gene primer amplification. The repertoire was sequenced with immunoSEQ multiplex PCR; TCRdb's copy has only in-frame clones and lacks some. V and J calls and clone size are those listed in that table; D and trimming were worked out from the DNA. This table holds about 480,000 clones, about 89% found once. CDR1 is WSHSY and CDR2 is SAAADI in the germline V gene. This CDR3 is built from 13 residues. The trim removed 6 bases at V and 4 bases at J, leaving 4 bases unmatched. This sample is part of a study of blood T cell repertoires in COVID-19. Study as a whole: Samples of COVID-19 (acute and convalescent) were obtained from the United States, Italy and Spain. Sources were T cells, B-cell-depleted T cells, or PBMCs; the material itself was cDNA or gDNA.

Sequenced material: peripheral blood. The V gene is TRBV10-2, the J gene TRBJ1-1; 8 bases agree with TRBD1. This receptor was obtained from a young woman with acute or convalescent COVID-19. CDR3 in DNA: TGCGCCAGCAGGGACAGGGCGGGCACTGAAGCTTTCTTT. This translates into CASRDRAGTEAFF.